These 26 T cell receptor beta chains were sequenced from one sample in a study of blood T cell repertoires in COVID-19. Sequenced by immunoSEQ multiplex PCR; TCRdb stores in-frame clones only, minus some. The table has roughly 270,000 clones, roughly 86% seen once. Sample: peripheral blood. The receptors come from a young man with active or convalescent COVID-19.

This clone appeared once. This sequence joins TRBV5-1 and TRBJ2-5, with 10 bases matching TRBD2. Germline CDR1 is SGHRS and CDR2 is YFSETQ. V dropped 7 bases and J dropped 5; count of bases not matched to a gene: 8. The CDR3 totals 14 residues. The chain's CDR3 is CASGYSGGAETQYF. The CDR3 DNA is TGCGCCAGCGGGTACAGCGGGGGGGCGGAGACCCAGTACTTC. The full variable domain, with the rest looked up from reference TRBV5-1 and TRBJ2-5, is KAGVTQTPRYLIKTRGQQVTLSCSPISGHRSVSWYQQTPGQGLQFLFEYFSETQRNKGNFPGRFSGRQFSNSRSEMNVSTLELGDSALYLCASGYSGGAETQYFGPGTRLLVL.

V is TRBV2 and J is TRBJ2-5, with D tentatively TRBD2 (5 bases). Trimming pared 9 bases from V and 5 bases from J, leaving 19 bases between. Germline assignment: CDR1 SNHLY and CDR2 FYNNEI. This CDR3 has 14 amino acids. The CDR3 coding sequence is TGTGCCAGTCTATTGTCACCCCGGAGGGAGACCCAGTACTTC. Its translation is CASLLSPRRETQYF.

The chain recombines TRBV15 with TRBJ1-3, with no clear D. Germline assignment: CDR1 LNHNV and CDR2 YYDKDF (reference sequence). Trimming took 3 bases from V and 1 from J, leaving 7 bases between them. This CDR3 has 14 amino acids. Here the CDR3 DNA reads TGTGCCACCAGCAGCAGTATTTCTGGAAACACCATATATTTT. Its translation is CATSSSISGNTIYF.

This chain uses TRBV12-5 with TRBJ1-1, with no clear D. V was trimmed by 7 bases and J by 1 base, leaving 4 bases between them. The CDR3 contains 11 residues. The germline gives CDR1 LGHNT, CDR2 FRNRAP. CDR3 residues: CASASNTEAFF. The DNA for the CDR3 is TGTGCTAGTGCTTCGAACACTGAAGCTTTCTTT.

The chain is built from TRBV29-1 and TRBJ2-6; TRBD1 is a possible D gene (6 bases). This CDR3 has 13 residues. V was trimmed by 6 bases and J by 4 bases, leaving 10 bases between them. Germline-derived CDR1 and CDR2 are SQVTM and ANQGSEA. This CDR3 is CSVHRAGANVLTF. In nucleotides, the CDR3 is TGCAGCGTACACAGGGCGGGGGCCAACGTCCTGACTTTC.

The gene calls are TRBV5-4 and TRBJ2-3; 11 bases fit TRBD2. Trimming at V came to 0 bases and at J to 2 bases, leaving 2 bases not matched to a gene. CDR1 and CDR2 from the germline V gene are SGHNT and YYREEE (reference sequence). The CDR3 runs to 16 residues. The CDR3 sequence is CASSLVGLAATDTQYF. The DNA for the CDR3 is TGTGCCAGCAGCTTGGTGGGACTAGCGGCCACAGATACGCAGTATTTT.

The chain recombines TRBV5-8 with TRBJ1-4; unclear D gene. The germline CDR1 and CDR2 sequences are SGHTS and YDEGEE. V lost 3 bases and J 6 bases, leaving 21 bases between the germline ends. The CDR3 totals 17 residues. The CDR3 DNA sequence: TGTGCCAGCAGCTCGCCTATAACATTGAGGGTGGATGAAAAACTGTTTTTT. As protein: CASSSPITLRVDEKLFF. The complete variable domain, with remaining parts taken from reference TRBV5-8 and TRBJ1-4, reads EAGVTQSPTHLIKTRGQQATLRCSPISGHTSVYWYQQALGLGLQFLLWYDEGEERNRGNFPPRFSGRQFPNYSSELNVNALELEDSALYLCASSSPITLRVDEKLFFGSGTQLSVL.

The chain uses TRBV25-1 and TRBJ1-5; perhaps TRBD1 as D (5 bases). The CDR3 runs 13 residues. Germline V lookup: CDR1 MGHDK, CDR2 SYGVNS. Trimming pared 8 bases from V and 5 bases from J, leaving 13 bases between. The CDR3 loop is CASSAGRDQPQHF. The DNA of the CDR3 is TGTGCCAGCTCAGCGGGGCGAGATCAGCCCCAGCATTTT.

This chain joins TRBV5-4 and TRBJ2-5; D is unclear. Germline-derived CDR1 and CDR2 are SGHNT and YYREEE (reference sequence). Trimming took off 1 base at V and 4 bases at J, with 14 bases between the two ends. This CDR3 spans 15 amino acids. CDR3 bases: TGTGCCAGCAGCTTGAGCAGGCTTCCTTCAGAGACCCAGTACTTC. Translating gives CASSLSRLPSETQYF.

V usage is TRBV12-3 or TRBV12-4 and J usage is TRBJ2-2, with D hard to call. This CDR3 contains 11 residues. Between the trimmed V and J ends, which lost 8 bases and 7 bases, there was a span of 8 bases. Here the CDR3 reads CASYLYGELFF. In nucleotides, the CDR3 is TGTGCCAGCTATCTTTACGGGGAGCTGTTTTTT.

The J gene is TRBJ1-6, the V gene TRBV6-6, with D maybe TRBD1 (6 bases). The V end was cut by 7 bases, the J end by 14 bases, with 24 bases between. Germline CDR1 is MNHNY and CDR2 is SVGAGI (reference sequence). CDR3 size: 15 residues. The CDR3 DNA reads TGTGCCAGCAATCCGGGACACTCAAAATCGGTGTCCCTCCACTTT. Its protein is CASNPGHSKSVSLHF.

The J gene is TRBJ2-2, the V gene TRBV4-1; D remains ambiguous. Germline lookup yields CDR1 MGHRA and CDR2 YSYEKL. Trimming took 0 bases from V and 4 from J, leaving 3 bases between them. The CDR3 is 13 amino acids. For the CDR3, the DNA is TGCGCCAGCAGCCAAGATCTCACCGGGGAGCTGTTTTTT. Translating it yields CASSQDLTGELFF.

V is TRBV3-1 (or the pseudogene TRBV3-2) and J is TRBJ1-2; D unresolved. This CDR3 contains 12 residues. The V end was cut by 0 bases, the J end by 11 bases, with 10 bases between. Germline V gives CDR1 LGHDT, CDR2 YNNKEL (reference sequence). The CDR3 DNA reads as TGTGCCAGCAGCCAAGAACTCAGAGGGTACACCTTC. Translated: CASSQELRGYTF.

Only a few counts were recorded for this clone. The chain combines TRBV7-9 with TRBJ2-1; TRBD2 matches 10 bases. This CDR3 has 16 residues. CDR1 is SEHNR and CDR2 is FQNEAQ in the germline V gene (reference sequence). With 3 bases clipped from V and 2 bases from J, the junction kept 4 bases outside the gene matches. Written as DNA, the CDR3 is TGTGCCAGCAGCTTGACTAGCGGGTTAACCTACAATGAGCAGTTCTTC. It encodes CASSLTSGLTYNEQFF.

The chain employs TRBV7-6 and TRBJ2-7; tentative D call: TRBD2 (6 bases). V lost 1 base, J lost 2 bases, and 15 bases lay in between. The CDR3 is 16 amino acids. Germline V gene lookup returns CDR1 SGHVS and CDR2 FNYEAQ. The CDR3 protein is CASSLGGGADPYEQYF. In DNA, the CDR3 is TGTGCCAGCAGCTTAGGTGGCGGGGCCGATCCCTACGAGCAGTACTTC.

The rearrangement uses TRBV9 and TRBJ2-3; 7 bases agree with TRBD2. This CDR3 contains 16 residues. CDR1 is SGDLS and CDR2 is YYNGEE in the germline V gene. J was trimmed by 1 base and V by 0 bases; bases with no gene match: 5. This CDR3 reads CASSVGVAGGTDTQYF. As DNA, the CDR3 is TGTGCCAGCAGCGTAGGAGTGGCGGGGGGCACAGATACGCAGTATTTT.

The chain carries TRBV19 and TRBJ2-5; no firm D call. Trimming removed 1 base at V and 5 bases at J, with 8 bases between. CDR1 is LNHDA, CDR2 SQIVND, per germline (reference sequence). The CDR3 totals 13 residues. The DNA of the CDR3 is TGTGCCAGTAGTATAGGGGCATTGGAGACCCAGTACTTC. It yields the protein CASSIGALETQYF.

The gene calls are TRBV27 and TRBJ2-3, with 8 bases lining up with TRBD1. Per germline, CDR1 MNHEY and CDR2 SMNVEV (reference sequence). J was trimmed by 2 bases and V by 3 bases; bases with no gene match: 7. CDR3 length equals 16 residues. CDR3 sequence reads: CASSFDQGANTDTQYF. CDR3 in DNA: TGTGCCAGCAGTTTTGACCAGGGGGCTAACACAGATACGCAGTATTTT.

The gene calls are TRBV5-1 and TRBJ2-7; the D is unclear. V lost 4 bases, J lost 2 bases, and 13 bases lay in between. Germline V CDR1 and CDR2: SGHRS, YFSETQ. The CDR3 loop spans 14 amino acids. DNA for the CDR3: TGCGCCAGCAGCCCAGTGAACACCGCCTACGAGCAGTACTTC. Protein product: CASSPVNTAYEQYF.

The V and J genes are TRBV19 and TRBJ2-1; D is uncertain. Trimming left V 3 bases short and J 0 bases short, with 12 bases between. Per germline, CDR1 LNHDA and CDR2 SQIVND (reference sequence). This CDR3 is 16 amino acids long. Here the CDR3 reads CASSIPLQSSYNEQFF. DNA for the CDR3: TGTGCCAGTAGTATTCCCTTACAGAGCTCCTACAATGAGCAGTTCTTC.

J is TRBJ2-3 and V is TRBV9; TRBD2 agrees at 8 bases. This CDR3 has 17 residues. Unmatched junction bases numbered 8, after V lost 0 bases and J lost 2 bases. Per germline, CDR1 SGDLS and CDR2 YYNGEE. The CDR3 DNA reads TGTGCCAGCAGCGTAGGTGGTAGCGGGGCCCTCACAGATACGCAGTATTTT. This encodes CASSVGGSGALTDTQYF.

CDR3 in amino acids: CASSWDFQYQETQYF. CDR3 nucleotides: TGTGCCAGCAGTTGGGACTTTCAGTACCAAGAGACCCAGTACTTC. The chain is built from TRBV6-2 or TRBV6-3 and TRBJ2-5, with a weak D call TRBD2 (6 bases). The CDR3 extends over 15 amino acids. CDR1 is MNHEY and CDR2 is SVGEGT in the germline V gene. Trimming stripped 4 bases from V and 0 bases from J, with 12 bases between.

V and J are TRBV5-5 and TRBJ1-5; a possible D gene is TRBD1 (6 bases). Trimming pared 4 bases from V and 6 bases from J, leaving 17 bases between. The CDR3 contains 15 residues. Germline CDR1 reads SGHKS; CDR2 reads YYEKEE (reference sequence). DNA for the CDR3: TGTGCCAGCAGCCCCGGACAGTTGTATATTCAGCCCCAGCATTTT. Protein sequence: CASSPGQLYIQPQHF.

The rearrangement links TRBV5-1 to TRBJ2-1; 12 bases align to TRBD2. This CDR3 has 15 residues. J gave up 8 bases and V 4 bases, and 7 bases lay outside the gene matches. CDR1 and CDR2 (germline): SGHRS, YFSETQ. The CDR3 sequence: CASSPSSGGGHEQFF. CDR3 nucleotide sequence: TGCGCCAGCAGCCCATCTAGCGGGGGGGGCCATGAGCAGTTCTTC. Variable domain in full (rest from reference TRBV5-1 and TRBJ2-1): KAGVTQTPRYLIKTRGQQVTLSCSPISGHRSVSWYQQTPGQGLQFLFEYFSETQRNKGNFPGRFSGRQFSNSRSEMNVSTLELGDSALYLCASSPSSGGGHEQFFGPGTRLTVL.

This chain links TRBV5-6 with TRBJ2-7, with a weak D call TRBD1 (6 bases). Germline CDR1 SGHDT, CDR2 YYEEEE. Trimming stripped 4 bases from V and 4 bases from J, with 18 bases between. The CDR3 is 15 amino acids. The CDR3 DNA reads TGTGCCAGCAGCAGTAAAAACAGGGATGTGTACGAGCAGTACTTC. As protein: CASSSKNRDVYEQYF.

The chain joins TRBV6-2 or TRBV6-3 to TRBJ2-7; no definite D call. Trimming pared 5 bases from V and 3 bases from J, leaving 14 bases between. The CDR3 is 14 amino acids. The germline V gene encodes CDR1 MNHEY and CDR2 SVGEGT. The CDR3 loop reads CASSLPQLIYEQYF. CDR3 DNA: TGTGCCAGCAGTCTCCCACAGCTTATCTACGAGCAGTACTTC.